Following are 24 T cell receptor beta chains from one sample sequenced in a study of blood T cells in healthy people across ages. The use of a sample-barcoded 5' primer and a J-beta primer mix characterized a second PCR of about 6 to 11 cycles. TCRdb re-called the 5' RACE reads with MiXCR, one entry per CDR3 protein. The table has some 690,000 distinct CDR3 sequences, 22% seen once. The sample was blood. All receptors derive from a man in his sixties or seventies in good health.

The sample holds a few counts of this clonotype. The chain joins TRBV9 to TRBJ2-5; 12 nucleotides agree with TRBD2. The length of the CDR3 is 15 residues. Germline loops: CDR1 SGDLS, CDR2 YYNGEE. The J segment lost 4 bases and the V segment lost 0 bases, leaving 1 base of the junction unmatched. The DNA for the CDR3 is TGTGCCAGCAGCGTAGCACTAGCGGGAGGAGAGACCCAGTACTTC. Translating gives CASSVALAGGETQYF. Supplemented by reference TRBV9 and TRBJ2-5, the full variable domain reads DSGVTQTPKHLITATGQRVTLRCSPRSGDLSVYWYQQSLDQGLQFLIQYYNGEERAKGNILERFSAQQFPDLHSELNLSSLELGDSALYFCASSVALAGGETQYFGPGTRLLVL.

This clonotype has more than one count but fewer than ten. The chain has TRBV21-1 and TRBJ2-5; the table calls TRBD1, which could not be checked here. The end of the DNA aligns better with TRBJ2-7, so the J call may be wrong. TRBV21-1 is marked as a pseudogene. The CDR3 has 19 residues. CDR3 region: CASGGSRTGGKWPSYEQYF. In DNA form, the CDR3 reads TGTGCCAGCGGGGGATCTCGGACAGGGGGCAAATGGCCCTCCTACGAGCAGTACTTC.

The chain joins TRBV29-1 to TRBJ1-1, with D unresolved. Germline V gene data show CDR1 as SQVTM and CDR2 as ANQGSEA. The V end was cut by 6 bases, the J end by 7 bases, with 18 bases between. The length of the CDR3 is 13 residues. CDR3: CSVGTTGDGEAFF. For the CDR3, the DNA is TGCAGCGTAGGAACGACCGGAGACGGTGAAGCTTTCTTT.

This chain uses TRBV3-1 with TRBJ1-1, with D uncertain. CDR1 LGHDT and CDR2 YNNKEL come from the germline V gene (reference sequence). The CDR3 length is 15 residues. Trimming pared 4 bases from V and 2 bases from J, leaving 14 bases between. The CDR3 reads CASSPESRYNTEAFF. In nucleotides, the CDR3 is TGTGCCAGCAGCCCCGAGTCACGGTATAACACTGAAGCTTTCTTT.

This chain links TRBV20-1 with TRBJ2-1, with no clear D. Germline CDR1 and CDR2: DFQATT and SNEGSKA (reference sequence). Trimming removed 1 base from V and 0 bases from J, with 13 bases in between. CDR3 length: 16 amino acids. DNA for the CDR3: TGCAGTGCTAGAGCCGTTTCTGCGAGCTCCTACAATGAGCAGTTCTTC. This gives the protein CSARAVSASSYNEQFF.

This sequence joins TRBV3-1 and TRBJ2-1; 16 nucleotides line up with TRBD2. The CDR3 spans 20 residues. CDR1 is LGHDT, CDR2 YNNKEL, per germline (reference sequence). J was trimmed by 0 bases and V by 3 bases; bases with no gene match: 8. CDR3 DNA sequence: TGTGCCAGCAGCCAGAAAGGGGGACTAGCGGGGGGGAGCTCCTACAATGAGCAGTTCTTC. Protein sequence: CASSQKGGLAGGSSYNEQFF.

CDR3 in amino acids: CSARPRASGLTGELFF. The DNA of the CDR3 is TGCAGTGCTAGACCCCGTGCTAGCGGGCTTACCGGGGAGCTGTTTTTT. The V and J genes are TRBV20-1 and TRBJ2-2, with 8 bases aligning to TRBD2. The CDR3 totals 16 residues. Germline V gene lookup returns CDR1 DFQATT and CDR2 SNEGSKA (reference sequence). V was clipped by 2 bases and J by 5 bases; unmatched bases: 10.

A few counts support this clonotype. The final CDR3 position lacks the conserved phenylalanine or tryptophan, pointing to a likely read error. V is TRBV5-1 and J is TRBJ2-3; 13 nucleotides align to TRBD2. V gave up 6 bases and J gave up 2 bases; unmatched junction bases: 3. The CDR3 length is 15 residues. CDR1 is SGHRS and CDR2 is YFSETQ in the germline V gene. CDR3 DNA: TGCGCCAGCAAGGGACTAGCGGGGCACACAGATACGCAGTATTCT. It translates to CASKGLAGHTDTQYS.

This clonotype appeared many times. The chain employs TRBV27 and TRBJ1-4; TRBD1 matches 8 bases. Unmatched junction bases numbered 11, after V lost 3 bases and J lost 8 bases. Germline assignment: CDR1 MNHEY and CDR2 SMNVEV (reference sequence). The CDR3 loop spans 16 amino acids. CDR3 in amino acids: CASSFGQGALGEKLFF. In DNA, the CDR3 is TGTGCCAGCAGTTTCGGTCAGGGGGCTCTGGGGGAAAAACTGTTTTTT.

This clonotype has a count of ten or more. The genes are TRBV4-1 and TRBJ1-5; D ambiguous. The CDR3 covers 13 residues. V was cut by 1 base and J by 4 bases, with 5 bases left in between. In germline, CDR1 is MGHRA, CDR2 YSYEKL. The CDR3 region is CASSQGGNQPQHF. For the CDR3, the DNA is TGCGCCAGCAGCCAAGGGGGTAATCAGCCCCAGCATTTT.

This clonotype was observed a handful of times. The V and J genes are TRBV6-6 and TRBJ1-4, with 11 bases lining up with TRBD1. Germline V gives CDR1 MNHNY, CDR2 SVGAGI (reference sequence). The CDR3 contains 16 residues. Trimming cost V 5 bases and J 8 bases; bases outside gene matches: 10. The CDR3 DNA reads TGTGCCAGCAGTCCTCTAAGGACAGGGGGCGAGGAAAAACTGTTTTTT. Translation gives CASSPLRTGGEEKLFF.

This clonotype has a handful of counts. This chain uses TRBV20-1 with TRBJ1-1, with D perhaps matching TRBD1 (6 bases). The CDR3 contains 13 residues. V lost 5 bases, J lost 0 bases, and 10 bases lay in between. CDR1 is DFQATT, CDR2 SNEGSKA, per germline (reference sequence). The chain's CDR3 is CSASQGLNTEAFF. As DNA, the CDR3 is TGCAGTGCTTCACAGGGCCTGAACACTGAAGCTTTCTTT.

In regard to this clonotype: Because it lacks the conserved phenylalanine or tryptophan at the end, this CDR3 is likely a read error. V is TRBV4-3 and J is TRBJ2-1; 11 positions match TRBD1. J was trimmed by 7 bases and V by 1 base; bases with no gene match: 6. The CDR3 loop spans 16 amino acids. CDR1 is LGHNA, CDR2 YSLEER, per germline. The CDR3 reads CASSQGRTGGGNEQFV. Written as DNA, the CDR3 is TGCGCCAGCAGCCAAGGAAGGACAGGGGGCGGTAATGAGCAGTTCGTC.

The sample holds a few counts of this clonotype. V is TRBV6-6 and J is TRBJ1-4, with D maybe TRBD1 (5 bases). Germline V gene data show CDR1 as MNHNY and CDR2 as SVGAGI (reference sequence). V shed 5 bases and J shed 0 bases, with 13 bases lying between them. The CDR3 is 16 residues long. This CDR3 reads CASSPEGPPTNEKLFF. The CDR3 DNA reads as TGTGCCAGCAGTCCTGAGGGGCCGCCAACTAATGAAAAACTGTTTTTT.

The CDR3 reads CASSQRWTSNSQYF. CDR3 coding DNA: TGTGCCAGCAGCCAAAGATGGACTAGCAACTCGCAGTATTTT. J is TRBJ2-3 and V is TRBV7-2; 8 nucleotides agree with TRBD2. Looked up from germline, CDR1 is SGHTA and CDR2 is FQGNSA. The CDR3 covers 14 residues. The V and J ends lost 5 bases and 10 bases, in that order; junction bases with no gene match: 11. The whole variable domain, remainder taken from reference TRBV7-2 and TRBJ2-3, is GAGVSQSPSNKVTEKGKDVELRCDPISGHTALYWYRQSLGQGLEFLIYFQGNSAPDKSGLPSDRFSAERTGGSVSTLTIQRTQQEDSAVYLCASSQRWTSNSQYFGPGTRLTVL.

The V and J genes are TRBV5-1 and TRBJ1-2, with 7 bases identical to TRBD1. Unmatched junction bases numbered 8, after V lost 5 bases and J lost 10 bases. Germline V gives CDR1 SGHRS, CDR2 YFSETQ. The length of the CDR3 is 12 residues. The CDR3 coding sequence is TGCGCCAGCAGTCCGGGACAGCGATACTACACCTTC. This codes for CASSPGQRYYTF.

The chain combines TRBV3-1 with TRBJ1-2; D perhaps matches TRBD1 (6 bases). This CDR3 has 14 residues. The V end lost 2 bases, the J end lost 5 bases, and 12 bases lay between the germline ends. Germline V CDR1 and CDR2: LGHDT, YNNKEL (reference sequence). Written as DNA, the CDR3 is TGTGCCAGCAGCCAAAGGACAGCACTATATGGCTACACCTTC. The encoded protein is CASSQRTALYGYTF. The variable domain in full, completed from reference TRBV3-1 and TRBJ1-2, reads DTAVSQTPKYLVTQMGNDKSIKCEQNLGHDTMYWYKQDSKKFLKIMFSYNNKELIINETVPNRFSPKSPDKAHLNLHINSLELGDSAVYFCASSQRTALYGYTFGSGTRLTVV.

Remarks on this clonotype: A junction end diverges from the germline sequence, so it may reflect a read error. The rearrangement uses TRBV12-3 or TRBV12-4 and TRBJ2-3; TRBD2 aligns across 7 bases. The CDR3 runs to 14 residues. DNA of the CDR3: TGTGCCAGCAGTTTGCGGGGGATCGCAGATACGCAATATTTT. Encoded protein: CASSLRGIADTQYF.

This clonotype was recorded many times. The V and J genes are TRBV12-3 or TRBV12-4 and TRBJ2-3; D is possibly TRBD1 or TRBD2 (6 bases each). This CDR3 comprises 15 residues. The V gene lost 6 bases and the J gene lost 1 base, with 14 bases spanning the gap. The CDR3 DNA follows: TGTGCCAGCAGCTTGGTGGGGGGCCGCACAGATACGCAGTATTTT. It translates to CASSLVGGRTDTQYF.

The CDR3 nucleotides are TGCAGTGCTAGCGCCCTTAGACGGTCACCGTTTTCCTACGAGCAGTACTTC. It encodes CSASALRRSPFSYEQYF. This rearrangement joins TRBV20-1 to TRBJ2-7, with unresolved D. The CDR3 covers 17 residues. Trimming took off 3 bases at V and 1 base at J, with 22 bases between the two ends. CDR1 is DFQATT, CDR2 SNEGSKA, per germline (reference sequence).

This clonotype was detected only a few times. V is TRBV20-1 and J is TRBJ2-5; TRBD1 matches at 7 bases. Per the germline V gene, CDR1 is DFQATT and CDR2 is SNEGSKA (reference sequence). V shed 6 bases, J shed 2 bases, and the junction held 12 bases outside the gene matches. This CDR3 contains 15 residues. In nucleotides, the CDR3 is TGCAGTGCCCTCCGACAGGGCTTTAATCAAGAGACCCAGTACTTC. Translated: CSALRQGFNQETQYF.

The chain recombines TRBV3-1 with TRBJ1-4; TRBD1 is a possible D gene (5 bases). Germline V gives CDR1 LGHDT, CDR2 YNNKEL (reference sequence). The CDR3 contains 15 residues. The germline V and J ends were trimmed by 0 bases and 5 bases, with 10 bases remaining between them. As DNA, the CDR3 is TGTGCCAGCAGCCAAGAGATAGGGGAGAATGAAAAACTGTTTTTT. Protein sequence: CASSQEIGENEKLFF.

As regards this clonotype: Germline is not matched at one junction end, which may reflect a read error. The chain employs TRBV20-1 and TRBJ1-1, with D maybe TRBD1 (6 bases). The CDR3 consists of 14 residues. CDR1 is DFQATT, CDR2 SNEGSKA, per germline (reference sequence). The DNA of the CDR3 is TGCAGTGCTAGCGGACAGACCATGAACGCTGAAGCTTTCTTT. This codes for CSASGQTMNAEAFF.

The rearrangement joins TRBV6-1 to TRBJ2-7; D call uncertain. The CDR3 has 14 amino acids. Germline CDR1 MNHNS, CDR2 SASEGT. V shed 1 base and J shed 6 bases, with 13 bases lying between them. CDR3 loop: CASSEGLPSPEQYF. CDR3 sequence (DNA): TGTGCCAGCAGTGAAGGCCTTCCTAGTCCCGAGCAGTACTTC.